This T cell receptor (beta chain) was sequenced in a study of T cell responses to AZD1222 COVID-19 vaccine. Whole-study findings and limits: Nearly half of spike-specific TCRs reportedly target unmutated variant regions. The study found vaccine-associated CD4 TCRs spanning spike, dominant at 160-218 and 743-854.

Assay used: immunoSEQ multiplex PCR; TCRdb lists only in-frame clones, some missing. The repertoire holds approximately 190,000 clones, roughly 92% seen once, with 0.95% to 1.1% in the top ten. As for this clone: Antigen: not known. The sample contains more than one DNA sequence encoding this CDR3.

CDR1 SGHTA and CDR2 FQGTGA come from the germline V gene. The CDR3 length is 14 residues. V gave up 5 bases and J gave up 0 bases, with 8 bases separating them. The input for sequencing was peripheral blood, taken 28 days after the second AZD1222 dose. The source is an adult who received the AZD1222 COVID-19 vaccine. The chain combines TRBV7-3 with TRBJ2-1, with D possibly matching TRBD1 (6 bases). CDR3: CASSADSSYNEQFF. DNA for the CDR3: TGTGCCAGCAGCGCGGACAGCTCCTACAATGAGCAGTTCTTC.